This T cell receptor (beta chain) was sequenced for a study of shared clonotypes between healthy human individuals. Germline-derived CDR1 and CDR2 are MDHEN and SYDVKM. V trimming: 6 bases; J trimming: 6 bases; junction bases outside the gene matches: 8. The CDR3 is 16 residues long. Naive CD8 cells were CD45RO-negative, positively selected for CCR7, excluding terminally differentiated effector memory CD45RA+ cells. The method was immunoSEQ multiplex PCR; TCRdb's version includes in-frame clones alone and lacks a portion of them. Of approximately 2,200,000 clones in the sample, 85% to 95% were seen once.

The sequenced sample was naive CD8+ T cells from PBMCs. This clonotype was obtained from a man aged 18 to 35 in good health. Some clones in this sample may be carry-over from other donors' samples. V gene TRBV28 combines with J gene TRBJ2-3, with TRBD2 identical over 14 bases. Here the CDR3 reads CASSPSGTSGSDTQYF. CDR3 bases: TGTGCCAGCAGCCCGTCGGGGACTAGCGGGAGCGATACGCAGTATTTT.